The clone carrying this T cell receptor (beta chain) occurred many times. This sample's time point: before trial treatment. Qualifying patients carried advanced solid tumors devoid of tumor-infiltrating lymphocytes. From germline, CDR1 is MDHEN and CDR2 SYDVKM. The CDR3 is 11 residues long. The ends were cut back, 3 bases at V and 5 bases at J, with 5 bases in the middle. The data originate from a study of low-dose radiotherapy and immunotherapy resistance in tumors. About the study: Patients were treated with intravenous nivolumab at 240 mg every two weeks and were also dosed with ipilimumab at 1 mg/kg every six weeks. Every two weeks, cyclophosphamide 200 mg/m2 was infused one day before radiation plus immunotherapy.

Alpha- and beta-chain coverage of first-strand cDNA came from TRAV- and TRBV-specific primers. Amplification, which lasted 20 PCR cycles, used a constant-region primer and V-primer adapter to amplify TCRs. TCRdb reprocessed the reads with MiXCR, giving one entry per CDR3 protein. The sample gives about 89,000 distinct CDR3 sequences, 9.4% of which show up once; around 1% is in the top ten. The sample was PBMCs, taken before treatment. This rearrangement joins TRBV28 to TRBJ2-7; TRBD1 is a possible D gene (5 bases). The sequence was collected from a male donor with prostate cancer. CDR3 nucleotide sequence: TGTGCCAGCAGTTTCAGGGACGAGCAGTACTTC. Encoded protein: CASSFRDEQYF. The whole variable domain, remainder taken from reference TRBV28 and TRBJ2-7, is DVKVTQSSRYLVKRTGEKVFLECVQDMDHENMFWYRQDPGLGLRLIYFSYDVKMKEKGDIPEGYSVSREKKERFSLILESASTNQTSMYLCASSFRDEQYFGPGTRLTVT.